Below, one T cell receptor beta chain is given with its context. V lost 5 bases, J lost 5 bases, and 12 bases stayed unmatched. The CDR3 length is 17 residues. Germline CDR1 and CDR2: SGHRS and YFSETQ. This entry is derived from a study of blood T cell repertoires in COVID-19. Looking at the study overall: Sites across the United States, Italy and Spain contributed samples from acute and convalescent COVID-19. PBMCs, B-cell-depleted T cells, or T cells provided the cDNA or gDNA that made up the material.

Here immunoSEQ multiplex PCR was the method, and the copy in TCRdb shows in-frame clones only, minus some. The table has fewer than 300,000 clones, over 80% seen once. The TCR originated in a middle-aged woman who had recovered from COVID-19. Specimen: peripheral blood. V gene TRBV5-1 combines with J gene TRBJ2-5; 13 nucleotides line up with TRBD2. CDR3 in DNA: TGCGCCAGCAGGGTACTAGCGGGGGGGCTACATGGCGAGACCCAGTACTTC. The encoded protein is CASRVLAGGLHGETQYF.